The next 12 T cell receptor beta chains were all read from a single sample in a study of blood T cell repertoires in COVID-19. TCRdb keeps only in-frame clones here, not all; method: immunoSEQ multiplex PCR. The sample comprises approximately 200,000 clones, around four fifths of which are singletons, and approximately 12% rests with the top ten. Source material: PBMCs or T cells enriched from blood (not recorded which). Every receptor here comes from a man aged 40-49 years who had recovered from COVID-19.

The chain employs TRBV7-2 and TRBJ2-2; D is possibly TRBD1 (5 bases). V lost 3 bases and J 0 bases, leaving 14 bases between the germline ends. CDR3 length: 17 amino acids. Germline CDR1 SGHTA, CDR2 FQGNSA. For the CDR3, the DNA is TGTGCCAGCAGCTTCAGACAGAGATACGCGAACACCGGGGAGCTGTTTTTT. Translating it yields CASSFRQRYANTGELFF. The full variable domain, with the rest looked up from reference TRBV7-2 and TRBJ2-2, is GAGVSQSPSNKVTEKGKDVELRCDPISGHTALYWYRQSLGQGLEFLIYFQGNSAPDKSGLPSDRFSAERTGGSVSTLTIQRTQQEDSAVYLCASSFRQRYANTGELFFGEGSRLTVL.

This clone was counted between two and nine times. This rearrangement joins TRBV29-1 to TRBJ2-7, with TRBD2 matching over 10 bases. This CDR3 contains 15 residues. The V and J ends lost 2 bases and 3 bases, in that order; junction bases with no gene match: 7. The germline V gene encodes CDR1 SQVTM and CDR2 ANQGSEA. The CDR3 DNA follows: TGCAGCGTTGAATTACAGGCTAGCGGGAGCTACGAGCAGTACTTC. It yields the protein CSVELQASGSYEQYF.

V is TRBV19 and J is TRBJ2-1; 11 bases align to TRBD2. The V segment lost 0 bases and the J segment 15 bases; nucleotides outside the gene matches: 10. Germline CDR1 is LNHDA and CDR2 is SQIVND (reference sequence). The CDR3 contains 15 residues. The DNA of the CDR3 is TGTGCCAGTAGTATAGACCAGGGACTAGCGGACCTCCCGTTCTTC. As protein: CASSIDQGLADLPFF.

The rearrangement uses TRBV30 and TRBJ1-1, with unresolved D. The CDR3 covers 13 residues. CDR1 GTSNPN and CDR2 SVGIG come from the germline V gene (reference sequence). Between the trimmed V and J ends, which lost 0 bases and 4 bases, there was a span of 9 bases. The DNA of the CDR3 is TGTGCCTGGAGTGTACAGTTGGGCACTGAAGCTTTCTTT. As protein: CAWSVQLGTEAFF.

This sequence joins TRBV3-1 (or the pseudogene TRBV3-2) and TRBJ1-5; D not certain. The CDR3 has 13 residues. Germline values: CDR1 LGHDT, CDR2 YNNKEL (reference sequence). The ends were cut back, 5 bases at V and 2 bases at J, with 7 bases in the middle. The CDR3 DNA sequence: TGTGCCAGCAGCACGGTCGGCAATCAGCCCCAGCATTTT. Amino acids: CASSTVGNQPQHF.

This chain joins TRBV5-5 and TRBJ1-5; 8 bases line up with TRBD1. Germline V gene lookup returns CDR1 SGHKS and CDR2 YYEKEE (reference sequence). Germline trimming cut 0 bases from V and 5 bases from J; bases unmatched to any gene: 4. The CDR3 runs 15 residues. The CDR3 region has the DNA TGTGCCAGCAGCTTGGCAGGGGGCTTGTATCAGCCCCAGCATTTT. Its protein is CASSLAGGLYQPQHF. Looking up the rest from reference TRBV5-5 and TRBJ1-5 gives the full variable domain: DAGVTQSPTHLIKTRGQQVTLRCSPISGHKSVSWYQQVLGQGPQFIFQYYEKEERGRGNFPDRFSARQFPNYSSELNVNALLLGDSALYLCASSLAGGLYQPQHFGDGTRLSIL.

The rearrangement joins TRBV9 to TRBJ2-7; D may be TRBD1 (6 bases). The germline V gene has CDR1 SGDLS and CDR2 YYNGEE. Trimming shortened V by 0 bases and J by 4 bases, and 14 bases separated the two germline ends. The CDR3 is made up of 15 amino acids. DNA for the CDR3: TGTGCCAGCAGCGTAGCTCTTGGCAGGGGTTACGAGCAGTACTTC. Its protein is CASSVALGRGYEQYF.

J is TRBJ2-2 and V is TRBV7-3, with TRBD1 identical over 7 bases. CDR1 and CDR2 (germline): SGHTA, FQGTGA. This CDR3 is 14 amino acids long. J lost 7 bases, V lost 6 bases, and 8 bases had no gene match. The chain's CDR3 is CASSVDRAGGELFF. The CDR3 bases are TGTGCCAGCAGTGTCGACAGGGCAGGCGGGGAGCTGTTTTTT.

The J gene is TRBJ2-7, the V gene TRBV5-5, with 9 positions matching TRBD1. The CDR3 totals 13 residues. Germline V gives CDR1 SGHKS, CDR2 YYEKEE (reference sequence). After removal of 6 bases from V and 6 bases from J, the junction contained 7 bases not matched to a gene. CDR3 amino acids: CASNIGQGFEQYF. CDR3 DNA sequence: TGTGCCAGCAATATCGGACAGGGGTTCGAGCAGTACTTC.

J is TRBJ2-2 and V is TRBV18; 7 positions agree with TRBD2. Germline-derived CDR1 and CDR2 are KGHSH and LQKENI. The J segment lost 12 bases and the V segment lost 2 bases, leaving 12 bases of the junction unmatched. The CDR3 extends over 15 amino acids. The CDR3 loop is CASSPEGLADTKLFF. CDR3 sequence (DNA): TGTGCCAGCTCACCAGAGGGCCTAGCGGATACGAAGCTGTTTTTT.

The chain combines TRBV5-1 with TRBJ2-3, with D uncertain. The CDR3 runs 16 residues. Germline CDR1 and CDR2: SGHRS and YFSETQ. Trimming stripped 0 bases from V and 1 base from J, with 12 bases between. CDR3 sequence reads: CASSLVTTGRTDTQYF. The CDR3 nucleotides are TGCGCCAGCAGCTTGGTAACTACCGGCCGCACAGATACGCAGTATTTT.

This clone has only one observation. J is TRBJ1-6 and V is TRBV7-2; no clear D. Germline values: CDR1 SGHTA, CDR2 FQGNSA. The germline V and J ends were trimmed by 5 bases and 8 bases, with 13 bases remaining between them. This CDR3 contains 14 residues. The CDR3, as DNA: TGTGCCAGCAGCCCAGATAACGGGGATTCACCCCTCCACTTT. Translation gives CASSPDNGDSPLHF.